This TCR beta chain was found in a study of blood T cell repertoires in COVID-19. The wider study: The cDNA or gDNA used as material had been derived from T cells, B-cell-depleted T cells, or PBMCs.

The repertoire was sequenced with immunoSEQ multiplex PCR; TCRdb's copy has only in-frame clones and lacks some. Here the sample spans roughly 41,000 clones, 90% being singletons. V lost 10 bases, J lost 0 bases, and 9 bases lay in between. CDR3 length equals 12 residues. The V gene's germline CDR1 is MNHEY and CDR2 SVGAGI. The receptor's source is a man aged 55 to 70 with active or convalescent COVID-19. Material for sequencing was peripheral blood. The gene calls are TRBV6-5 and TRBJ1-2; TRBD1 might be the D (6 bases). CDR3: CATGHPNYGYTF. The CDR3 DNA sequence: TGTGCCACGGGACATCCTAACTATGGCTACACCTTC.